The 17 T cell receptor beta chains presented below share a single source sample, sequenced in a study of blood T cell repertoires in COVID-19. The method was immunoSEQ multiplex PCR; TCRdb's version includes in-frame clones alone and lacks a portion of them. The sample includes hundreds of thousands of clones, around 88% of them seen just once. The specimen sequenced was peripheral blood. The receptor source for this set is a man at least 80 years old with acute or convalescent COVID-19.

The chain combines TRBV7-8 with TRBJ2-2; TRBD1 is a possible D gene (6 bases). The CDR3 totals 15 residues. Trimming pared 2 bases from V and 2 bases from J, leaving 9 bases between. Germline V CDR1 and CDR2: SGHVS, FQNEAQ. CDR3 amino acids: CASSLNRANTGELFF. DNA of the CDR3: TGTGCCAGCAGCTTAAACAGGGCAAACACCGGGGAGCTGTTTTTT.

The chain recombines TRBV15 with TRBJ1-2; TRBD1 matches at 7 bases. This CDR3 region has 13 residues. CDR1 LNHNV and CDR2 YYDKDF come from the germline V gene (reference sequence). Trimming removed 9 bases from V and 6 bases from J; junction bases left unmatched: 10. The CDR3 nucleotides are TGTGCCACGTCTTGGAGACAGGGTAATGGCTACACCTTC. This sequence encodes CATSWRQGNGYTF.

This clone was observed a handful of times. The chain combines TRBV7-2 with TRBJ2-5; 10 nucleotides align to TRBD1. CDR3 length equals 16 residues. Germline V gene sequence: CDR1 SGHTA, CDR2 FQGNSA. With V trimmed by 2 bases and J by 4 bases, 7 bases remained unmatched. CDR3 in amino acids: CASSLLGTGVSETQYF. The CDR3 DNA is TGTGCCAGCAGCTTATTGGGGACAGGGGTTTCAGAGACCCAGTACTTC.

V is TRBV6-6 and J is TRBJ1-4; 9 bases fit TRBD1. The CDR3 runs to 16 residues. CDR1 is MNHNY, CDR2 SVGAGI, per germline (reference sequence). Germline trimming cut 7 bases from V and 7 bases from J; bases unmatched to any gene: 13. This CDR3 is CASTTTKQGASEKLFF. The CDR3, as DNA: TGTGCCAGCACCACAACTAAACAGGGGGCCAGTGAAAAACTGTTTTTT.

The rearrangement links TRBV28 to TRBJ1-5; 9 nucleotides agree with TRBD1. Germline CDR1 MDHEN, CDR2 SYDVKM. The CDR3 totals 15 residues. J was trimmed by 2 bases and V by 5 bases; bases with no gene match: 4. The DNA of the CDR3 is TGTGCCAGCAGTCTCACAGGGGGCGGCAATCAGCCCCAGCATTTT. Amino acids: CASSLTGGGNQPQHF.

This clone was detected once. The chain uses TRBV14 and TRBJ2-5; maybe TRBD1 (6 bases). V lost 2 bases, J lost 2 bases, and 15 bases lay in between. Looked up from germline, CDR1 is SGHDN and CDR2 is FVKESK. The CDR3 has 16 residues. The CDR3 nucleotides are TGTGCCAGCAGCCAAAAAAGACAGGCGAAACAAGAGACCCAGTACTTC. The encoded protein is CASSQKRQAKQETQYF.

This clone has just a few counts. In nucleotides, the CDR3 is TGTGCCAGCAGCTCCAACAGGGTATTGGGTGGCTACACCTTC. Protein: CASSSNRVLGGYTF. The chain employs TRBV7-2 and TRBJ1-2; TRBD1 is a possible D gene (6 bases). The V gene lost 4 bases and the J gene lost 7 bases, with 16 bases spanning the gap. There are 14 residues in the CDR3. Germline assignment: CDR1 SGHTA and CDR2 FQGNSA.

The chain uses TRBV6-5 and TRBJ2-7; D is undetermined. Germline V lookup: CDR1 MNHEY, CDR2 SVGAGI. The ends were cut back, 8 bases at V and 2 bases at J, with 10 bases in the middle. This CDR3 is 12 amino acids long. DNA for the CDR3: TGTGCCAGCCGATCAGACACCTACGAGCAGTACTTC. This codes for CASRSDTYEQYF.

The V gene is TRBV7-8, the J gene TRBJ2-7, with 11 bases lining up with TRBD2. This CDR3 contains 14 residues. Germline CDR1 is SGHVS and CDR2 is FQNEAQ. The J segment lost 3 bases and the V segment lost 5 bases, leaving 3 bases of the junction unmatched. CDR3 nucleotides: TGTGCCAGCAGCCCAGGGACTAGCGGCTACGAGCAGTACTTC. Translation gives CASSPGTSGYEQYF.

The chain combines TRBV24-1 with TRBJ2-3; 9 nucleotides line up with TRBD1. CDR3 length equals 13 residues. J lost 4 bases, V lost 6 bases, and 1 base had no gene match. Germline lookup yields CDR1 KGHDR and CDR2 SFDVKD. The CDR3 DNA follows: TGTGCCACCAGTAGGGACAGGGCAGATACGCAGTATTTT. It encodes CATSRDRADTQYF.

The chain has TRBV6-2 or TRBV6-3 and TRBJ2-5, with TRBD2 matching 11 bases. The CDR3 runs 14 residues. Germline values: CDR1 MNHEY, CDR2 SVGEGT. J lost 5 bases, V lost 5 bases, and 4 bases had no gene match. CDR3 residues: CASSDSGRGETQYF. The CDR3 nucleotides are TGTGCCAGCAGTGATAGCGGGAGGGGCGAGACCCAGTACTTC.

V and J are TRBV4-1 and TRBJ2-2, with TRBD2 matching over 8 bases. V lost 0 bases, J lost 6 bases, and 9 bases stayed unmatched. This CDR3 is built from 17 residues. Germline V gives CDR1 MGHRA, CDR2 YSYEKL. CDR3 in amino acids: CASSQEGAGGLPGELFF. The DNA of the CDR3 is TGCGCCAGCAGCCAAGAGGGGGCGGGAGGTCTCCCCGGGGAGCTGTTTTTT.

This sequence joins TRBV18 and TRBJ1-2; D gene unclear. The CDR3 consists of 14 residues. Germline values: CDR1 KGHSH, CDR2 LQKENI. V was cut by 5 bases and J by 0 bases, with 10 bases left in between. The CDR3 is CASSTSEPNYGYTF. The CDR3 DNA is TGTGCCAGCTCAACGAGTGAGCCTAACTATGGCTACACCTTC. The full variable domain, its missing parts supplied by reference TRBV18 and TRBJ1-2, is NAGVMQNPRHLVRRRGQEARLRCSPMKGHSHVYWYRQLPEEGLKFMVYLQKENIIDESGMPKERFSAEFPKEGPSILRIQQVVRGDSAAYFCASSTSEPNYGYTFGSGTRLTVV.

The chain joins TRBV4-2 to TRBJ2-1; possibly TRBD2 for D (5 bases). Germline CDR1 is LGHNA and CDR2 is YNFKEQ. The V gene lost 0 bases and the J gene lost 0 bases, with 9 bases spanning the gap. The CDR3 has 16 amino acids. The CDR3 reads CASSQDERSSYNEQFF. Written as DNA, the CDR3 is TGTGCCAGCAGCCAAGACGAGCGGAGCTCCTACAATGAGCAGTTCTTC.

The chain uses TRBV27 and TRBJ2-1; 9 bases line up with TRBD2. This CDR3 contains 16 residues. The J segment lost 0 bases and the V segment lost 6 bases, leaving 6 bases of the junction unmatched. CDR1 and CDR2 (germline): MNHEY, SMNVEV (reference sequence). CDR3 loop: CASRTSGRSSYNEQFF. The CDR3 coding sequence is TGTGCCAGCAGAACCAGCGGGAGGAGCTCCTACAATGAGCAGTTCTTC.

This clone was picked up a small number of times. The rearrangement links TRBV29-1 to TRBJ2-3; TRBD2 matches 14 bases. CDR3 length equals 14 residues. The germline V gene encodes CDR1 SQVTM and CDR2 ANQGSEA. The junction had 4 bases not matched to a gene; V was cut back by 8 bases and J by 3 bases. CDR3 coding DNA: TGCAGCATTGGGACTAGCGGGAGAACAGATACGCAGTATTTT. It specifies CSIGTSGRTDTQYF.

The gene calls are TRBV6-5 and TRBJ1-3; D might be TRBD1 (5 bases). Germline values: CDR1 MNHEY, CDR2 SVGAGI. The CDR3 length is 12 residues. The V end lost 7 bases, the J end lost 3 bases, and 7 bases lay between the germline ends. As DNA, the CDR3 is TGTGCCAGCAAGACAGATGGAAACACCATATATTTT. This gives the protein CASKTDGNTIYF.